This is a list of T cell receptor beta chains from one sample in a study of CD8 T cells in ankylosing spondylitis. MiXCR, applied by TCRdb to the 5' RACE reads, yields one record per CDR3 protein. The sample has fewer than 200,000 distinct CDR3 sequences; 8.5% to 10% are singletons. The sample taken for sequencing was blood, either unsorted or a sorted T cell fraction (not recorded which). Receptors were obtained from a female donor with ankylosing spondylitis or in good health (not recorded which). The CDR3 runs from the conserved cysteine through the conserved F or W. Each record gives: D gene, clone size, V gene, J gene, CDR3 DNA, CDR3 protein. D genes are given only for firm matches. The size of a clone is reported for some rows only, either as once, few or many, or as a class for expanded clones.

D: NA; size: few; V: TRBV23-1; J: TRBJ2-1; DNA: TGCGCCAGCAGTCCCTACAGGGTAACGCGTAATGAGCAGTTCTTC; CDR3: CASSPYRVTRNEQFF
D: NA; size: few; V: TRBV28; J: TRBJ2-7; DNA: TGTGCCAGCAGTTTGGGGGACGGACCCTACGAGCAGTACTTC; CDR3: CASSLGDGPYEQYF
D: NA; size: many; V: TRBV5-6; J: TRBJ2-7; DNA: TGTGCCAGCAGCTTGGGAGTCGGGCGGGGCCTTTCCTACGAGCAGTACTTC; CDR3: CASSLGVGRGLSYEQYF
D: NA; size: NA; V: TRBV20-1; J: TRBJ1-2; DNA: TGCAGTGCTCCTCGGGGGGGGACTTACAACTATGGCTACACCTTC; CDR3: CSAPRGGTYNYGYTF
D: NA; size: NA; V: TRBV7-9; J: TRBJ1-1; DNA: TGTGCCAGCAGCCCCCTGGGGGCAAGGGAAGCTTTCTTT; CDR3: CASSPLGAREAFF
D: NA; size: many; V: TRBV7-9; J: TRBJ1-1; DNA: TGTGCCAGCAGCCACCAGGATCCTGAAGCTTTCTTT; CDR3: CASSHQDPEAFF
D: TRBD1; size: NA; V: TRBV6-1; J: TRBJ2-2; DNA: TGTGCCAGCACCCGAGGACAGGGAGACGCGTCCGGGGAGCTGTTTTTT; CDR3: CASTRGQGDASGELFF
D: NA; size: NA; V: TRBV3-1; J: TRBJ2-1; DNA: TGTGCCTGCTGCAAGCAGGTCCCTTGGACTCTCTACAATGAGCAGTTCTTC; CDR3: CACCKQVPWTLYNEQFF
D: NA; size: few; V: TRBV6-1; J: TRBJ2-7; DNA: TGTGCCAGCAGTGGTGGGGGCGCGGGCTACGAGCAGTACTTC; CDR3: CASSGGGAGYEQYF
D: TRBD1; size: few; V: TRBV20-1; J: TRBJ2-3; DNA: TGCAGTGCTAGTAGGACAGGGCTAACAGATACGCAGTATTTT; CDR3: CSASRTGLTDTQYF
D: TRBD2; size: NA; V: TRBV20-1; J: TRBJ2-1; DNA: TGCAGTGCCAGCTCCGGGACTAGCGGGAGGTATGAGCAGTTCTTC; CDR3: CSASSGTSGRYEQFF
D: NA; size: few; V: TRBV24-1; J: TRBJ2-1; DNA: TGTGCCACCAGTGGGGGTGGGCTAGCCCTCAACAATGAGCAGTTCTTC; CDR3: CATSGGGLALNNEQFF
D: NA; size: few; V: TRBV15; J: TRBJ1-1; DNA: TGTGCCACCAGCAGAGATAGTTACACTGAAGCTTTCTTT; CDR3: CATSRDSYTEAFF
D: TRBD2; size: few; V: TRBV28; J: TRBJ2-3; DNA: TGTGCCAGCTCCCCCCCGGCGGAACTAGCGCACACAGATACGCAGTATTTT; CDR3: CASSPPAELAHTDTQYF
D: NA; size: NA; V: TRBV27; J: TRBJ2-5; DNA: TGTGCCAGCAGTCCAACCGCTGGACAGGGAGGGGAGACCCAGTACTTC; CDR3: CASSPTAGQGGETQYF
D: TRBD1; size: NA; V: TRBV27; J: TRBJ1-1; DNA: TGTGCCAGTAGTTGGAGGGACAGGGACACTGAAGCTTTCTTT; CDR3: CASSWRDRDTEAFF
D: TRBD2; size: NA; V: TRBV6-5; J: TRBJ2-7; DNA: TGTGCCAGCAGTTACGACGAGCGGGGCTACGAGCAGTACTTC; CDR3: CASSYDERGYEQYF
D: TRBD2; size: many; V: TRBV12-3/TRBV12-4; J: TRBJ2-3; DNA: TGTGCCAGCAGTCCCTCCCCGGGACTAGCGGGATCCCGGGCCACAGATACGCAGTATTTT; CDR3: CASSPSPGLAGSRATDTQYF
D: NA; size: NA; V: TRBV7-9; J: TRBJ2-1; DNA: TGTGCCAGCAGCGCCCAGGGGGGCCCTTATCCGGATGAGCAGTTCTTC; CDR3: CASSAQGGPYPDEQFF
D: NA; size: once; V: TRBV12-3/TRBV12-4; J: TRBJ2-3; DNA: TGTGCCAGCAGCCACCGCACAGATACGCAGTATTTT; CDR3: CASSHRTDTQYF
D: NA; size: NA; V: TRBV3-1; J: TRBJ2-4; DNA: TGTGCCAGCAGCCAAGATGGGGAGACTACTAACAAAAACATTCAGTACTTC; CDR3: CASSQDGETTNKNIQYF
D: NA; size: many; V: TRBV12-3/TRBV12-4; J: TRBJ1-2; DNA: TGTGCCAGCACCTCCTCGTCGGGGAGGAGCTATGGCTACACCTTC; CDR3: CASTSSSGRSYGYTF
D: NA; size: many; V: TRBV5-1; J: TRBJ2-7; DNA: TGCGCCAGCAGCTCCGGTTTAGCGCCAACCTACGAGCAGTACTTC; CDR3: CASSSGLAPTYEQYF
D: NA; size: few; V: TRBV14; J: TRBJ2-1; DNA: TGTGCCAGCAGCCACAAAACAGGACGGCAGAGCTCCTACAATGAGCAGTTCTTC; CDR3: CASSHKTGRQSSYNEQFF
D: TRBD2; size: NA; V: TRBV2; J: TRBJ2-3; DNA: TGTGCCAGCAGTACTAGCGGGAGAAGGGATACGCAGTATTTT; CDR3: CASSTSGRRDTQYF
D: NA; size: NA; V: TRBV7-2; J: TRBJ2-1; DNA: TGTGCCAGCAGCTTGCTTCAGCCACCATCCTACAATGAGCAGTTCTTC; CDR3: CASSLLQPPSYNEQFF
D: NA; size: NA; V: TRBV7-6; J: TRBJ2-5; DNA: TGTGCCAGCAGCTTAAGCCTGGGGGAGACCCAGTACTTC; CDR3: CASSLSLGETQYF
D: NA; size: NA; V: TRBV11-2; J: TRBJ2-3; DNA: TGTGCCAGCAGCCTCAGGAATACGCAGTATTTT; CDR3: CASSLRNTQYF
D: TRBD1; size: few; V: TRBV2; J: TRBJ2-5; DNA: TGTGCCAGCAGTGAAAGGGCAGGGGGAGAGACCCAGTACTTC; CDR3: CASSERAGGETQYF